A selection of T cell receptor beta chains follows, all from one sample in a study of T cell changes during pregnancy in multiple sclerosis. Clones were read by immunoSEQ multiplex PCR, and TCRdb kept only the in-frame ones, dropping some. This sample has fewer than 25,000 clones, with roughly nine tenths found just once. The sample consisted of CD8+ T cells from peripheral blood mononuclear cells, taken in the third trimester of pregnancy. The receptors were gathered from a female donor in good health, enrolled as a control in a pregnancy study. CDR3s include the opening cysteine and the closing phenylalanine or tryptophan. Each record gives: J gene, clone size, V gene, D gene, CDR3 protein, CDR3 DNA. The D gene is left open where the match is weak. Some rows have no size entry. The others give once, few or many, or a class for an expanded clone.

TRBJ2-7,-,TRBV27,-,CASFSSSYEQYF,TGTGCCAGCTTTTCCAGCTCCTACGAGCAGTACTTC
TRBJ2-1,-,TRBV27,TRBD1,CASSFSTGGREQFF,TGTGCCAGCAGTTTCTCAACAGGGGGCAGGGAGCAGTTCTTC
TRBJ1-5,-,TRBV27,-,CASSLTTGGNQPQHF,TGTGCCAGCAGTTTAACAACAGGTGGCAATCAGCCCCAGCATTTT
TRBJ1-1,few,TRBV27,-,CASSLAGEYTEAFF,TGTGCCAGCAGTCTTGCGGGGGAGTACACTGAAGCTTTCTTT
TRBJ2-7,-,TRBV27,TRBD1,CASGGQGTSYEQYF,TGTGCCAGCGGGGGACAGGGGACATCCTACGAGCAGTACTTC
TRBJ2-3,once,TRBV28,TRBD1,CASSSDKGQGGWSDTQYF,TGTGCCAGCAGTTCCGATAAAGGACAGGGTGGGTGGTCAGATACGCAGTATTTT
TRBJ2-7,medium-sized,TRBV28,TRBD1,CASSSRTGTISYEQYF,TGTGCCAGCAGTTCTAGGACAGGTACCATCTCCTACGAGCAGTACTTC
TRBJ2-7,-,TRBV19,TRBD2,CASSPGTSGYEQYF,TGTGCCAGTAGTCCCGGGACTAGCGGGTACGAGCAGTACTTC
TRBJ1-5,-,TRBV7-9,-,CASSSETSRGSNQPQHF,TGTGCCAGCAGCTCCGAAACCTCCAGGGGTAGCAATCAGCCCCAGCATTTT
TRBJ1-1,-,TRBV2,-,CASPGGNTEAFF,TGTGCCAGCCCGGGGGGGAACACTGAAGCTTTCTTT
TRBJ2-1,-,TRBV27,-,CASSLTPGTHPGSSYNEQFF,TGTGCCAGCAGTCTCACCCCCGGGACACACCCGGGTAGCTCCTACAATGAGCAGTTCTTC
TRBJ2-7,-,TRBV14,TRBD2,CASSLTTPTSGSTYEQYF,TGTGCCAGCAGCCTAACGACCCCGACTAGCGGGAGTACCTACGAGCAGTACTTC
TRBJ1-5,once,TRBV28,TRBD1,CASSSIGQDRYNQPQHF,TGTGCCAGCAGTTCCATCGGACAGGACCGTTACAATCAGCCCCAGCATTTT
TRBJ2-1,-,TRBV7-9,-,CASSPPRDEQFF,TGTGCCAGCAGCCCCCCCAGGGATGAGCAGTTCTTC
TRBJ2-3,-,TRBV9,-,CASSVVEKSTDTQYF,TGTGCCAGCAGCGTAGTCGAGAAGAGCACAGATACGCAGTATTTT
TRBJ2-5,-,TRBV2,-,CASSGLDPQETQYF,TGTGCCAGCAGTGGACTAGACCCCCAAGAGACCCAGTACTTC
TRBJ1-2,-,TRBV6-5,TRBD1,CASSYSTGYGYTF,TGTGCCAGCAGTTACTCGACAGGGTATGGCTACACCTTC
TRBJ2-7,once,TRBV5-4,-,CASSYGQYEQYF,TGTGCCAGCAGCTATGGACAGTACGAGCAGTACTTC
TRBJ1-2,-,TRBV6-5,-,CASSYGASYGYTF,TGTGCCAGCAGTTACGGTGCGAGCTATGGCTACACCTTC
TRBJ2-7,-,TRBV7-2,TRBD1,CASSLVTGGYEQYF,TGTGCCAGCAGCTTAGTAACAGGGGGTTACGAGCAGTACTTC
TRBJ2-3,once,TRBV5-6,TRBD1,CASSLAARGWDTQYF,TGTGCCAGCAGCTTGGCGGCCAGGGGGTGGGATACGCAGTATTTT
TRBJ2-7,-,TRBV27,-,CASSQITGSSYEQYF,TGTGCCAGCAGTCAAATTACAGGGAGCTCCTACGAGCAGTACTTC
TRBJ2-5,-,TRBV5-1,TRBD2,CASSLYPAGTRWETQYF,TGCGCCAGCAGCTTGTACCCAGCGGGAACACGGTGGGAGACCCAGTACTTC
TRBJ1-1,-,TRBV27,-,CASSLSAGFIAFTEAFF,TGTGCCAGCAGTTTATCGGCCGGGTTCATAGCGTTCACTGAAGCTTTCTTT
TRBJ1-6,-,TRBV7-9,-,CASADPDTFNSPLHF,TGTGCCAGCGCAGACCCGGACACTTTTAATTCACCCCTCCACTTT
TRBJ2-7,-,TRBV7-8,TRBD1,CASSLGTGSYEQYF,TGTGCCAGCAGCTTAGGGACAGGCTCCTACGAGCAGTACTTC
TRBJ2-7,-,TRBV2,-,CASSDVGPGYEQYF,TGTGCCAGCAGTGACGTGGGGCCAGGCTACGAGCAGTACTTC
TRBJ1-4,-,TRBV4-2,-,CASSQTATNEKLFF,TGTGCCAGCAGCCAGACAGCAACTAATGAAAAACTGTTTTTT
TRBJ2-1,-,TRBV28,TRBD1,CASIQTGWLVPGQFF,TGTGCCAGCATACAGACAGGGTGGTTGGTCCCCGGGCAGTTCTTC
TRBJ1-4,-,TRBV18,-,CASSPASRVEKLFF,TGTGCCAGCTCACCGGCAAGCAGGGTTGAAAAACTGTTTTTT
TRBJ2-3,-,TRBV7-9,-,CASSTPGDRDTQYF,TGTGCCAGCAGCACCCCCGGAGACAGAGATACGCAGTATTTT